A single T cell receptor (beta chain) is shown here with its context. Trimming removed 2 bases from V and 5 bases from J, with 16 bases in between. This CDR3 region has 15 residues. Looked up from germline, CDR1 is MNHNS and CDR2 is SASEGT. These data come from a study of blood T cell repertoires in COVID-19. The wider study: The origin of the acute and convalescent COVID-19 samples was the United States, Italy and Spain. Nucleic acid was either cDNA or gDNA, and it came from T cells, B-cell-depleted T cells, or PBMCs.

In the study's own analysis: Amplification of reference gene primers provided the estimated nucleated cell counts. Sequenced by immunoSEQ multiplex PCR; TCRdb stores in-frame clones only, minus some. The V and J calls and clone size come from that table; D and trimming were worked out from the DNA. The data show tens of thousands of clones, with less than 85% seen just once and more than 15% held by the top ten. The sequenced sample was peripheral blood. The gene calls are TRBV6-1 and TRBJ2-7; a weak D match, TRBD1 (6 bases). This sequence was found in a man aged 80 or over with active COVID-19. This CDR3 reads CASSERPNRVNEQYF. CDR3 sequence (DNA): TGTGCCAGCAGTGAAAGGCCGAACAGGGTCAACGAGCAGTACTTC.